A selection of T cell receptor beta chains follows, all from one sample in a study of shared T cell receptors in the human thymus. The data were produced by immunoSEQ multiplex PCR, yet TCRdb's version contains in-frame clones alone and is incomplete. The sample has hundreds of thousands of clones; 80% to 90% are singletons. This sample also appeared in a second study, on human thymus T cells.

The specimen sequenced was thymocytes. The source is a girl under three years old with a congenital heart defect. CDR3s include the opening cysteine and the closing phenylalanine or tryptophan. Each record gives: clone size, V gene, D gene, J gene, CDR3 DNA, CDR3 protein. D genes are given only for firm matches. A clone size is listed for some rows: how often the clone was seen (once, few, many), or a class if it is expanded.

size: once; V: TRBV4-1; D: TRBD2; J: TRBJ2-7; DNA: TGCGCCAGCAGCCAAGTCACTGTCTCTAGCGGGGGTGTCGGGCAGTACTTC; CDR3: CASSQVTVSSGGVGQYF
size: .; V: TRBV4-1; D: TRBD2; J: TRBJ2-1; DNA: TGCGCCAGCAGCCAAGGGGGCGGGGGAAGGGGCAACAATGAGCAGTTCTTC; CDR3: CASSQGGGGRGNNEQFF
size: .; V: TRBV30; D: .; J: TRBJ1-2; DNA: TGTGCCACCTGGGGAGGGACTACTTATGGTATGGGCTACACCTTC; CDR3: CATWGGTTYGMGYTF
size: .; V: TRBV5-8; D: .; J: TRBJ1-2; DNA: TGTGCCAGCAGCTTTACTCGTCCTAACTATGGCTACACCTTC; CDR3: CASSFTRPNYGYTF
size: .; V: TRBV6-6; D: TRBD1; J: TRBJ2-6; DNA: TGTGCCAGCAGTGACAGGGCCCGGGCCAACGTCCTGACTTTC; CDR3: CASSDRARANVLTF
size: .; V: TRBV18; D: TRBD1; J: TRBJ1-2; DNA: TGTGCCAGCTCACCACCGAATAGGACAGGGGCCTATGGCTACACCTTC; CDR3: CASSPPNRTGAYGYTF
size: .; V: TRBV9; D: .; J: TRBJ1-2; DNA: .; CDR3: CVPAPSTGVSYGYTF
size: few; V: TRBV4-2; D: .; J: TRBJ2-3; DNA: TGTGCCAGCAGCCAGCTCCCGCCAGGGGAGGGGGACACAGATACGCAGTATTTT; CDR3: CASSQLPPGEGDTDTQYF
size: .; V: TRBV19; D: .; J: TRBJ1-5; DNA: TGTGCCAGTAGTGGGGCAGGGCCCAATCAGCCCCAGCATTTT; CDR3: CASSGAGPNQPQHF
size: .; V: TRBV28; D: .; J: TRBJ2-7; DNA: TGTGCCAGCAGTCAACCGGGTCGTCTCTCCTACGAGCAGTACTTC; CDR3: CASSQPGRLSYEQYF
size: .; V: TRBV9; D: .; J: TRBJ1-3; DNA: TGTGCCAGCAGCGTAGCTACGGGGGGCCACTCTGGAAACACCATATATTTT; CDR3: CASSVATGGHSGNTIYF
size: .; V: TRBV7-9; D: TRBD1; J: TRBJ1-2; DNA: TGTGCCAGCAGCTTGGAAGGGGGCTACTATGGCTACACCTTC; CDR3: CASSLEGGYYGYTF
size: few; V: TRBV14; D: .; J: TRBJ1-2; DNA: TGTGCCAGCAGCCAAGATGGGGGGATTATCTATGGCTACACCTTC; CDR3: CASSQDGGIIYGYTF
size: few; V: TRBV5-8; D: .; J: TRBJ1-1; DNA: TGTGCCAGCACTCTCCTTAGGGGGAACACTGAAGCTTTCTTT; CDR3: CASTLLRGNTEAFF
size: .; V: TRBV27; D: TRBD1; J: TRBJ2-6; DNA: TGTGCCAGCAGTCTCGCCGCCGGGACAGGGGTCCCCCCCGGGGCCTCTGGGGCCAACGTCCTGACTTTC; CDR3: CASSLAAGTGVPPGASGANVLTF
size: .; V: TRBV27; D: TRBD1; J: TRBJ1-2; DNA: TGTGCCAGCAGTTTATCTCAGGGCACTACAGGGGTGGAACTCTATGGCTACACCTTC; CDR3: CASSLSQGTTGVELYGYTF
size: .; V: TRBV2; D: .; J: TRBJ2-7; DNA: TGTGCCAGCAGTGAATCACGGAGTATCTACGAGCAGTACTTC; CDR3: CASSESRSIYEQYF
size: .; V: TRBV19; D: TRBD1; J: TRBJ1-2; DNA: TGTGCCAGTAGTATGGAACCGGGACAGGTTTTCGACGGCTACACCTTC; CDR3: CASSMEPGQVFDGYTF
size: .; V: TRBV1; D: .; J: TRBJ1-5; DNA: TGCACCAGCAGCCAAGAGGAACAGGGAGTTCAGCCCCAGCATTTT; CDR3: CTSSQEEQGVQPQHF
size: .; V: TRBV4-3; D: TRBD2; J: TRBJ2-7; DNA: TGCGCCAGCAGCCAAGACCGACTAGCGGGGGAGATCTACGAGCAGTACTTC; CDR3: CASSQDRLAGEIYEQYF
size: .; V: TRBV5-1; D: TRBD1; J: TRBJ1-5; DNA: TGCGCCAGCAGCCCAGTCCCGGGACAGGGTTCTAGCAATCAGCCCCAGCATTTT; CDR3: CASSPVPGQGSSNQPQHF
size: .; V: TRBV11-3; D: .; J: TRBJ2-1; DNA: TGTGCCAGCAGCCACGGACAGTCCAATGAGCAGTTCTTC; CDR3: CASSHGQSNEQFF
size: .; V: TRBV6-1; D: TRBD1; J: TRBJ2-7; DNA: TGTGCCAGCAGGGTTTATCTCGGACAGGGCTACGAGCAGTACTTC; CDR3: CASRVYLGQGYEQYF
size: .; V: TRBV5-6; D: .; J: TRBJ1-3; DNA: TGTGCCAGCAGCTTGATCAGGGGTCTTTCTGGAAACACCATATATTTT; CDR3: CASSLIRGLSGNTIYF
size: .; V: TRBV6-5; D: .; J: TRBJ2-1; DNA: TGTGCCAGCAGTTTCGCCGGACTTAAAAGAGACAATGAGCAGTTCTTC; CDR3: CASSFAGLKRDNEQFF
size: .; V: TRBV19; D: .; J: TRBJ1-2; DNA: TGTGCCAGTAGCCGGACTGTCCTGGCGAACTATGGCTACACCTTC; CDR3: CASSRTVLANYGYTF
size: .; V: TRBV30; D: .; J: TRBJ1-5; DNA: TGTGCCTGGAAAGCAGGGGTCCCCAATCAGCCCCAGCATTTT; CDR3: CAWKAGVPNQPQHF
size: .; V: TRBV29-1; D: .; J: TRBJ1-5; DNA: TGCAGCGTTGGGGCGAGCAGGCCCCAGCATTTT; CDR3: CSVGASRPQHF
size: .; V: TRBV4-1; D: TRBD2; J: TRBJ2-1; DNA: TGCGCCAGCAGCCAAGATCTGTGTCGGGGGGCCTACAATGAGCAGTTCTTC; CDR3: CASSQDLCRGAYNEQFF
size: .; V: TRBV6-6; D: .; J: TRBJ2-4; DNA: TGTGCCAGCAGTTACAACAGGCAGGAGGGTCGAGACATTCAGTACTTC; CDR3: CASSYNRQEGRDIQYF
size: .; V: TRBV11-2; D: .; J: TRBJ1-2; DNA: TGTGCCAGCATTCCAGAGAGACTAAAATCCGGTCCCCTCTATGGCTACACCTTC; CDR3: CASIPERLKSGPLYGYTF
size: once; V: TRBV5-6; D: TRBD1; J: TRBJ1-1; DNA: TGTGCCAGCAGCCCAGGCCCGGGACAGGGTTTGAACACTGAAGCTTTCTTT; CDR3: CASSPGPGQGLNTEAFF
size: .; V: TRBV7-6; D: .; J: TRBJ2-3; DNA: TGTGCCAGCAGCTTACGGCGGTTACCTAGCACAGATACGCAGTATTTT; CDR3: CASSLRRLPSTDTQYF
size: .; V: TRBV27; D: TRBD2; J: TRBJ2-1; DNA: TGTGCCAGCAGGCCCCTTAGCGGGGGGCGTCATGAGCAGTTCTTC; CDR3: CASRPLSGGRHEQFF
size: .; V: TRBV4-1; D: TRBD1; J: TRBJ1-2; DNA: TGCGCCAGCAGCCAAGACCTAAAGACAGGGATCCATGGCTACACCTTC; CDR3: CASSQDLKTGIHGYTF
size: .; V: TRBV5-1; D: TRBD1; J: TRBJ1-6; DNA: TGCGCCAGCAGCTTTGGGACAGGGTCTGCACCCCTCCACTTT; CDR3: CASSFGTGSAPLHF